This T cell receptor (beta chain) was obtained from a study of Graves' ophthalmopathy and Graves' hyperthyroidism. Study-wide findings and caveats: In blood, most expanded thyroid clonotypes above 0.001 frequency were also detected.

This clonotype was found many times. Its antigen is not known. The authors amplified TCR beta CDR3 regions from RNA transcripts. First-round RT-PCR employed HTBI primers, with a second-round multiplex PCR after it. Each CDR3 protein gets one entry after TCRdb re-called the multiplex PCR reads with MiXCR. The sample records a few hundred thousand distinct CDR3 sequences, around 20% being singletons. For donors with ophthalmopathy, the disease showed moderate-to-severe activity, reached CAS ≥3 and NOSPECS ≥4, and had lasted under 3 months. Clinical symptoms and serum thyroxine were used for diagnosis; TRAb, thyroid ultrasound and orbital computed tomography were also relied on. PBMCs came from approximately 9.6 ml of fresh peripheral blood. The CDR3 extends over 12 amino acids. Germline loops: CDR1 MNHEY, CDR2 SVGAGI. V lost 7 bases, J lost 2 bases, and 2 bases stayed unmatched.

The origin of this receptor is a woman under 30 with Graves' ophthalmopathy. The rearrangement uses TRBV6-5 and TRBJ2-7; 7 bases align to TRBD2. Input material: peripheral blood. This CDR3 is CASKGGTYEQYF. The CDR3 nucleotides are TGTGCCAGCAAGGGAGGGACCTACGAGCAGTACTTC.